This is a list of T cell receptor beta chains from one sample in a study of blood T cell repertoires in COVID-19. Generated by immunoSEQ multiplex PCR, the TCRdb table keeps only in-frame clones and is missing some. The sample shows hundreds of thousands of clones, around 90% of them seen only once. Sequences were obtained from PBMCs or T cells enriched from blood (not recorded which). The source of these receptors is a woman aged 40 to 55 with acute COVID-19. CDR3s include the opening cysteine and the closing phenylalanine or tryptophan. A D gene is named only where the DNA matches it firmly. Some rows mark clone size as missing; the rest say once, few, many or name a class of expanded clone.

-	14	TRBV9	TRBJ1-2	-	TGTGCCAGCAGCGCCTCAGGGTATTACTATGGCTACACCTTC	CASSASGYYYGYTF
-	14	TRBV20-1	TRBJ1-1	TRBD1	TGCAGTGCTAGTACAGGGGGCAGTGACACTGAAGCTTTCTTT	CSASTGGSDTEAFF
-	16	TRBV7-9	TRBJ2-5	TRBD1	TGTGCCAGCAGCACAGGCGACCAGGGGGCGCGGGAGACCCAGTACTTC	CASSTGDQGARETQYF
-	13	TRBV5-1	TRBJ2-1	-	TGCGCCAGCAGCTCGGAGGGGTACAATGAGCAGTTCTTC	CASSSEGYNEQFF
once	14	TRBV7-9	TRBJ1-2	-	TGTGCCAGCAGCCCTATCGGGGGGGAGGATGGCTACACCTTC	CASSPIGGEDGYTF
-	13	TRBV29-1	TRBJ1-1	-	TGCAGCGTTGATCTAGGACAGAACACTGAAGCTTTCTTT	CSVDLGQNTEAFF
-	13	TRBV11-3	TRBJ2-5	-	TGTGCCAGCAGCTCCTCGGGGGTGGAGACCCAGTACTTC	CASSSSGVETQYF
-	14	TRBV29-1	TRBJ1-2	-	TGCAGCGTTGAAGAGGGGAGGGGCGACTATGGCTACACCTTC	CSVEEGRGDYGYTF
-	12	TRBV29-1	TRBJ1-1	-	TGCAGCGCGGACCCTTCAGGCACTGAAGCTTTCTTT	CSADPSGTEAFF
-	12	TRBV24-1	TRBJ2-1	-	TGTGCCACCAGAGGCGGGGTCAATGAGCAGTTCTTC	CATRGGVNEQFF
-	15	TRBV18	TRBJ2-3	TRBD2	TGTGCCAGCTCACCACTAGCGGGGACCACAGATACGCAGTATTTT	CASSPLAGTTDTQYF
-	14	TRBV4-1	TRBJ1-2	-	TGCGCCAGCAGCCAAGATCCCCAGTACTATGGCTACACCTTC	CASSQDPQYYGYTF
-	14	TRBV5-6	TRBJ1-2	-	TGTGCCAGCAGCTTGGTGCGGGTGGACTATGGCTACACCTTC	CASSLVRVDYGYTF
-	18	TRBV5-1	TRBJ2-6	TRBD1	TGCGCCAGCAGCGGCGGACAGGGATTCGGCTCTGGGGCCAACGTCCTGACTTTC	CASSGGQGFGSGANVLTF
many	13	TRBV30	TRBJ1-6	-	TGTGCCTGGAGGAGCTCCTATAATTCACCCCTCCACTTT	CAWRSSYNSPLHF
-	16	TRBV28	TRBJ1-3	TRBD1	TGTGCCAGCAGGTCCGGGACAGGGTTCTCTGGAAACACCATATATTTT	CASRSGTGFSGNTIYF
few	13	TRBV27	TRBJ2-7	TRBD1	TGTGCCAGCAGCCAGGGGTCGACAGGGGAGCAGTACTTC	CASSQGSTGEQYF
-	15	TRBV27	TRBJ2-7	-	TGTGCCAGCAACCCGGTGGGGGGGCGCGTGTACGAGCAGTACTTC	CASNPVGGRVYEQYF
-	14	TRBV7-9	TRBJ1-6	-	TGTGCCAGCAGGTCGGACAGAGTTGATTCACCCCTCCACTTT	CASRSDRVDSPLHF
-	14	TRBV7-9	TRBJ1-6	-	TGTGCCAGCAGCTTACGGACAGCTAATTCACCCCTCCACTTT	CASSLRTANSPLHF
-	13	TRBV27	TRBJ1-1	TRBD1	TGTGCCAGCAGTTGGGACAGGGACACTGAAGCTTTCTTT	CASSWDRDTEAFF
-	16	TRBV7-9	TRBJ1-2	-	TGTGCCAGCAAAGACGACCGGGGGATCGCTAACTATGGCTACACCTTC	CASKDDRGIANYGYTF
-	13	TRBV12-3/TRBV12-4	TRBJ1-2	-	TGTGCCAGCAGCCTGACAGCCGTCTATGGCTACACCTTC	CASSLTAVYGYTF
-	15	TRBV30	TRBJ1-5	-	TGTGCCTGGAGAGACGACACGGGGACAAATCAGCCCCAGCATTTT	CAWRDDTGTNQPQHF
-	17	TRBV2	TRBJ2-2	TRBD2	TGTGCCAGCAGCACCGGGACTAGCGGGAGCAACACCGGGGAGCTGTTTTTT	CASSTGTSGSNTGELFF
-	13	TRBV10-3	TRBJ2-3	-	TGTGCCATCACGGCGGGGAACACAGATACGCAGTATTTT	CAITAGNTDTQYF
-	15	TRBV25-1	TRBJ2-3	TRBD1	TGTGCCAGCAGGGAGGGACAGGGAGCCACAGATACGCAGTATTTT	CASREGQGATDTQYF
-	15	TRBV5-6	TRBJ2-5	TRBD2	TGTGCCAGCAGCTTGTTCTCTAGCGGCGAAGAGACCCAGTACTTC	CASSLFSSGEETQYF
-	18	TRBV5-5	TRBJ1-4	TRBD1	TGTGCCAGCAGCCCAACCTCCACAGGGACAGGGGGCCAGGAAAAACTGTTTTTT	CASSPTSTGTGGQEKLFF
-	12	TRBV27	TRBJ2-7	-	TGTGCCAGCAGCTCCCGCGAGGACGAGCAGTACTTC	CASSSREDEQYF
-	16	TRBV7-8	TRBJ2-2	TRBD2	TGTGCCAGCAGCCCCCAGCGGGGGGGCCCCACCGGGGAGCTGTTTTTT	CASSPQRGGPTGELFF
-	17	TRBV6-6	TRBJ2-1	TRBD2	TGTGCCAGCAGACGACTATGGGCGGGGGGAAACTACAATGAGCAGTTCTTC	CASRRLWAGGNYNEQFF
-	14	TRBV5-4	TRBJ1-3	TRBD1	TGTGCCAGCAGCCCTGACAGGGGCTCTCCTTTCATATATTTT	CASSPDRGSPFIYF
-	15	TRBV5-1	TRBJ2-7	TRBD1	TGCGCCAGCAGGTGGGGGACAGGGTCTTCCTACGAGCAGTACTTC	CASRWGTGSSYEQYF
few	15	TRBV14	TRBJ1-1	TRBD1	TGTGCCAGCAGCGAAACCGGGACAGGGGACACTGAAGCTTTCTTT	CASSETGTGDTEAFF
few	13	TRBV12-3/TRBV12-4	TRBJ1-2	TRBD1	TGTGCCAGCAGTTTGGCCCAAGGGGGCGGCTACACCTTC	CASSLAQGGGYTF
-	15	TRBV5-1	TRBJ1-5	-	TGCGCCAGCAGCTTGAGGGCAGGGGATCATCAGCCCCAGCATTTT	CASSLRAGDHQPQHF
-	14	TRBV5-4	TRBJ1-1	TRBD1	TGTGCCAGCATCGGGACAGGGAGACACACTGAAGCTTTCTTT	CASIGTGRHTEAFF